These 12 T cell receptor beta chains were sequenced from one sample in a study of beta chain features in type 1 diabetes. The investigators reverse transcribed all of the isolated RNA, so they sequenced expressed TCRB transcripts. Profiled with immunoSEQ multiplex PCR; TCRdb holds only in-frame clones, not every one. The top ten hold approximately 0.093% of the sample, which has hundreds of thousands of clones, roughly 15% seen once. Sample: naive CD4+ T cells from blood. The receptors originated from a man younger than 35 in good health.

This clone occurred a few times. The chain combines TRBV7-6 with TRBJ1-2; perhaps TRBD1 as D (5 bases). This CDR3 comprises 12 residues. Germline V gene lookup returns CDR1 SGHVS and CDR2 FNYEAQ. V gave up 6 bases and J gave up 3 bases, with 8 bases separating them. This chain's CDR3 is CASRGTDYGYTF. In nucleotides, the CDR3 is TGTGCCAGCAGAGGGACCGACTATGGCTACACCTTC.

The chain joins TRBV27 to TRBJ2-2, with 7 bases matching TRBD1. The CDR3 runs 15 residues. CDR1 is MNHEY and CDR2 is SMNVEV in the germline V gene (reference sequence). Trimming removed 6 bases from V and 5 bases from J; junction bases left unmatched: 9. The CDR3 DNA is TGTGCCAGCAGCCCAAATCGCAGGGGGACCGGGGAGCTGTTTTTT. Encoded protein: CASSPNRRGTGELFF.

The V call is TRBV9, the J call TRBJ2-1; TRBD2 aligns across 14 bases. Germline CDR1 reads SGDLS; CDR2 reads YYNGEE. CDR3 size: 13 residues. The V gene end was trimmed by 7 bases and the J gene end by 10 bases; junction bases not matched to a gene: 4. CDR3 nucleotides: TGTGCCAGCGGGACTAGCGGGAGTAGAGAGCAGTTCTTC. It encodes CASGTSGSREQFF.

This clone was observed a few times. The rearrangement joins TRBV4-3 to TRBJ1-2; 8 bases fit TRBD1. Trimming cost V 2 bases and J 8 bases; bases outside gene matches: 7. Germline values: CDR1 LGHNA, CDR2 YSLEER. There are 14 residues in the CDR3. CDR3 region: CASSQKGQGSGYTF. The DNA for the CDR3 is TGCGCCAGCAGCCAAAAAGGACAGGGCAGCGGCTACACCTTC.

This clone was seen more than once but under ten times. The chain joins TRBV27 to TRBJ1-1; no reliable D call. This CDR3 is 14 amino acids long. Trimming took 6 bases from V and 1 from J, leaving 12 bases between them. CDR1 is MNHEY and CDR2 is SMNVEV in the germline V gene (reference sequence). Here the CDR3 reads CASSYGRANTEAFF. The CDR3, as DNA: TGTGCCAGCAGCTATGGACGGGCGAACACTGAAGCTTTCTTT.

J is TRBJ1-1 and V is TRBV6-5, with D possibly TRBD1 on 5 matching bases. This CDR3 region has 14 residues. Deletions cut 0 bases from V and 11 bases from J, with 16 bases between. The germline V gene has CDR1 MNHEY and CDR2 SVGAGI. The CDR3 spells CASSYSRASPGAFF. The CDR3 DNA reads TGTGCCAGCAGTTACTCGCGGGCCTCTCCAGGGGCTTTCTTT.

In this sample, this clone turned up a few times. The chain joins TRBV18 to TRBJ2-1, with 7 nucleotides matching TRBD1. Germline V CDR1 and CDR2: KGHSH, LQKENI. CDR3 length equals 13 residues. J was trimmed by 10 bases and V by 1 base; bases with no gene match: 4. The CDR3 is CASSPRGTAEQFF. CDR3 coding DNA: TGTGCCAGCTCACCACGAGGGACAGCCGAGCAGTTCTTC.

This clone showed up just a few times. The chain links TRBV10-3 to TRBJ1-4, with D unresolved. V was trimmed by 0 bases and J by 7 bases, leaving 3 bases between them. Germline V CDR1 and CDR2: ENHRY, SYGVKD. The CDR3 length is 12 residues. DNA of the CDR3: TGTGCCATCAGTGAGTCAGTTGAAAAACTGTTTTTT. Protein sequence: CAISESVEKLFF.

This chain connects TRBV6-1 to TRBJ2-5, with 9 bases matching TRBD1. The V segment lost 0 bases and the J segment 9 bases; nucleotides outside the gene matches: 5. This CDR3 has 14 amino acids. The germline gives CDR1 MNHNS, CDR2 SASEGT. As DNA, the CDR3 is TGTGCCAGCAGTGAAGCGAGCGACAGGGGGGCCCAGTACTTC. It translates to CASSEASDRGAQYF.

CDR3 coding DNA: TGTGCCAGCAGCGTACTCAATCAGCCCCAGCATTTT. It specifies CASSVLNQPQHF. The chain has TRBV7-9 and TRBJ1-5; D is unresolved. CDR3 length: 12 amino acids. Trimming cost V 5 bases and J 3 bases, with 5 bases left between them. CDR1 SEHNR and CDR2 FQNEAQ come from the germline V gene (reference sequence).

V and J are TRBV11-1 and TRBJ2-2; D is uncertain. Germline-derived CDR1 and CDR2 are SGHAT and FQDESV (reference sequence). The CDR3 runs to 15 residues. V dropped 7 bases and J dropped 1 base, with 13 bases sitting between them. The CDR3 sequence: CASTPIWGNTGELFF. The CDR3, as DNA: TGTGCCAGCACCCCAATATGGGGGAACACCGGGGAGCTGTTTTTT.

The chain combines TRBV29-1 with TRBJ1-2, with a tentative D call TRBD1 (5 bases). V dropped 4 bases and J dropped 1 base, with 16 bases sitting between them. The germline V gene has CDR1 SQVTM and CDR2 ANQGSEA. The CDR3 totals 15 residues. The CDR3 DNA reads as TGCAGCGTTGCCTGGGACTCGAGGGGTAACTATGGCTACACCTTC. Residues: CSVAWDSRGNYGYTF.